This T cell receptor (beta chain) comes out of a study of T cells in localized non-small cell lung cancer. Here immunoSEQ multiplex PCR was the method, and the copy in TCRdb shows in-frame clones only, minus some. Of approximately 47,000 clones listed, roughly 86% were seen once; the top ten hold about 2.5%. About this clone itself: The CDR3 does not end in the conserved phenylalanine or tryptophan, so this is likely a read error. The limits of the CDR3 on the DNA are not certain, so only TCRdb's listed CDR3 is given.

The length of the CDR3 is 12 amino acids, counting both ends. The germline gives CDR1 SNHLY, CDR2 FYNNEI. The rearrangement uses TRBV2 and TRBJ2-7; TRBD1, the D gene given by the table, was not confirmed from the DNA. Specimen: PBMCs, collected before any cancer treatment. This TCR was recovered from a man aged 35 to 69 with stage II lung adenocarcinoma. The CDR3 protein is CASTRPGQPTEI.